Listed here are 13 T cell receptor beta chains from one sample, sequenced in a study of blood T cell repertoires in COVID-19. Sequencing used immunoSEQ multiplex PCR; TCRdb keeps in-frame clones, though not all of them. The repertoire holds some 220,000 clones, 80% to 85% seen once, with more than 2.5% in the top ten. Material: peripheral blood. The receptors originated from a woman in her 30s who had recovered from COVID-19.

The V call is TRBV6-5, the J call TRBJ1-2, with D hard to call. Germline CDR1 MNHEY, CDR2 SVGAGI. The V end lost 4 bases, the J end lost 8 bases, and 17 bases lay between the germline ends. CDR3 length equals 14 residues. This CDR3 reads CASSFAGSPYGYTF. The CDR3 nucleotides are TGTGCCAGCAGTTTCGCAGGCTCCCCATACGGCTACACCTTC.

The chain couples TRBV6-5 to TRBJ1-2; the D is unclear. The CDR3 has 15 amino acids. The V gene's germline CDR1 is MNHEY and CDR2 SVGAGI. Trimming took 0 bases from V and 0 from J, leaving 8 bases between them. CDR3 loop: CASSYSVVTNYGYTF. CDR3 nucleotide sequence: TGTGCCAGCAGTTACTCCGTAGTCACTAACTATGGCTACACCTTC.

The chain uses TRBV11-3 and TRBJ2-2, with D perhaps matching TRBD1 (6 bases). The CDR3 is 16 amino acids. CDR1 is SGHNT and CDR2 is YENEEA in the germline V gene. V was pared by 5 bases and J by 0 bases, with 13 bases between. The CDR3 DNA reads as TGTGCCAGCAGCCCCTCCGGACAGCCGAACACCGGGGAGCTGTTTTTT. Its protein is CASSPSGQPNTGELFF.

This clone came up a few times. The chain couples TRBV12-3 or TRBV12-4 to TRBJ2-7; D call uncertain. V was trimmed by 4 bases and J by 0 bases, leaving 7 bases between them. This CDR3 spans 13 amino acids. The CDR3, as DNA: TGTGCCAGCAGTTCCAGGTACTCCTACGAGCAGTACTTC. Its protein product is CASSSRYSYEQYF.

This chain connects TRBV5-1 to TRBJ2-7, with TRBD2 matching over 14 bases. The germline V gene has CDR1 SGHRS and CDR2 YFSETQ. The junction had 6 bases not matched to a gene; V was cut back by 0 bases and J by 7 bases. The length of the CDR3 is 16 residues. Written as DNA, the CDR3 is TGCGCCAGCAGCTTGGCGGGACTAGCGGGAGAGAAGGAGCAGTACTTC. This sequence encodes CASSLAGLAGEKEQYF.

The J gene is TRBJ1-4, the V gene TRBV19; unclear D gene. There are 13 residues in the CDR3. Trimming removed 3 bases from V and 8 bases from J, with 10 bases in between. The germline gives CDR1 LNHDA, CDR2 SQIVND (reference sequence). CDR3 sequence: CASSIEAEEKLFF. The DNA of the CDR3 is TGTGCCAGTAGTATTGAGGCGGAGGAAAAACTGTTTTTT.

As for this clone: The sample carries other DNA sequences with the same CDR3. The chain joins TRBV18 to TRBJ2-7, with 7 positions matching TRBD1. In germline, CDR1 is KGHSH, CDR2 LQKENI. The CDR3 spans 14 residues. J gave up 3 bases and V 0 bases, and 2 bases lay outside the gene matches. In nucleotides, the CDR3 is TGTGCCAGCTCACCACCAGGGGACAGCTACGAGCAGTACTTC. This codes for CASSPPGDSYEQYF.

The genes are TRBV27 and TRBJ2-7; the D is unclear. Trimming pared 2 bases from V and 6 bases from J, leaving 11 bases between. CDR1 MNHEY and CDR2 SMNVEV come from the germline V gene (reference sequence). This CDR3 contains 13 residues. The CDR3 coding sequence is TGTGCCAGCAGTTTAATTCTTGGCTCCGAGCAGTACTTC. Residues: CASSLILGSEQYF.

The gene calls are TRBV21-1 and TRBJ1-1. TRBV21-1 is listed as a pseudogene. The CDR3 totals 15 residues. CDR3 sequence (DNA): TGTGCCAGCAGACCTACCGGGACTCAGAACACTGAAGCTTTCTTT. Protein sequence: CASRPTGTQNTEAFF.

This chain joins TRBV9 and TRBJ2-5; 9 bases fit TRBD2. V was clipped by 1 base and J by 5 bases; unmatched bases: 12. The CDR3 runs 17 residues. Per the germline V gene, CDR1 is SGDLS and CDR2 is YYNGEE. This chain's CDR3 is CASSVLAGAVLGETQYF. The CDR3 DNA reads as TGTGCCAGCAGCGTATTAGCGGGAGCGGTCTTGGGGGAGACCCAGTACTTC.

Comment on this clone: One junction end disagrees with the germline gene, perhaps due to a read error. V is TRBV5-6 and J is TRBJ2-7; 10 bases match TRBD2. CDR1 is SGHDT, CDR2 YYEEEE, per germline. CDR3 length: 14 residues. DNA of the CDR3: TGTGCCAGCAGCTCCGGACTAGCGGTAGGTGAGCGGTACTTC. Protein sequence: CASSSGLAVGERYF.

The chain combines TRBV6-5 with TRBJ2-3; the D is unclear. The CDR3 contains 12 residues. Trimming stripped 6 bases from V and 4 bases from J, with 8 bases between. Germline V gene lookup returns CDR1 MNHEY and CDR2 SVGAGI. CDR3 DNA: TGTGCCAGCAGGGAGCACCCAGATACGCAGTATTTT. As protein: CASREHPDTQYF.

The V and J genes are TRBV9 and TRBJ1-2; TRBD1 matches 10 bases. The CDR3 has 17 amino acids. After removal of 4 bases from V and 3 bases from J, the junction contained 12 bases not matched to a gene. CDR1 and CDR2 (germline): SGDLS, YYNGEE. The CDR3 spells CASSPSSPGQGYYGYTF. The DNA for the CDR3 is TGTGCCAGCAGCCCCTCATCACCGGGACAGGGGTACTATGGCTACACCTTC.